The 15 T cell receptor beta chains in this list originate from one sample, sequenced in a study of CD8+CD57+ T cells in acquired aplastic anemia. Genomic DNA provided the template from which TCR beta VDJ and CDR3 profiles were obtained. TCRdb reanalysed the reads using MiXCR and keeps one entry per CDR3 protein. The sample records 150,000 to 200,000 distinct CDR3 sequences, roughly 48% being singletons. Patients selected for sequencing had displayed CD8+CD57+ cell expansion by flow cytometry. Sequencing was done on a sample of sorted CD4+, CD8+, or CD8+CD57+ T cells (not recorded which) from PBMCs. Receptor source: a human donor with aplastic anemia.

Details on this clonotype: This sequence may be a read error, since a much larger clone differs from it by one base. The chain is built from TRBV5-4 and TRBJ2-3; no reliable D call. CDR3 length: 12 amino acids. Trimming removed 3 bases at V and 0 bases at J, with 2 bases between. Germline CDR1 SGHNT, CDR2 YYREEE (reference sequence). Here the CDR3 reads CASSSSTDTQYF. The CDR3 DNA follows: TGTGCCAGCAGCTCTAGCACAGATACGCAGTATTTT.

This clonotype was detected ten times or more. This chain uses TRBV19 with TRBJ1-2; 9 bases are shared with TRBD1. The germline gives CDR1 LNHDA, CDR2 SQIVND (reference sequence). After removal of 3 bases from V and 6 bases from J, the junction contained 11 bases not matched to a gene. This CDR3 has 16 amino acids. For the CDR3, the DNA is TGTGCCAGTAGTATGTGGGCCGGGACAGGGCCCCATGGCTACACCTTC. Protein: CASSMWAGTGPHGYTF.

This clonotype was picked up many times. J is TRBJ1-6 and V is TRBV6-1; TRBD1 aligns across 8 bases. CDR1 is MNHNS, CDR2 SASEGT, per germline. Losses at the gene ends were 0 bases for V and 4 bases for J; bases not matched to a gene: 5. The CDR3 runs 17 residues. The CDR3 protein is CASSEALGQGYNSPLHF. CDR3 nucleotides: TGTGCCAGCAGTGAAGCGCTAGGACAGGGATATAATTCACCCCTCCACTTT.

This sequence joins TRBV20-1 and TRBJ2-7; D ambiguous. Germline V CDR1 and CDR2: DFQATT, SNEGSKA (reference sequence). This CDR3 region has 13 residues. The V and J ends lost 3 bases and 2 bases respectively, with 11 bases between them. The CDR3 protein is CSASQSLPYEQYF. In DNA, the CDR3 is TGCAGTGCTAGCCAGTCTCTCCCCTACGAGCAGTACTTC.

The rearrangement links TRBV25-1 to TRBJ1-6; D is undetermined. Per the germline V gene, CDR1 is MGHDK and CDR2 is SYGVNS. The CDR3 length is 17 residues. V was shortened by 2 bases and J by 0 bases, with 11 bases between the two germline ends. The DNA of the CDR3 is TGTGCCAGCAGTGAAGGTATCGGGAGCTCCTATAATTCACCCCTCCACTTT. Translation: CASSEGIGSSYNSPLHF.

The sample holds many counts of this clonotype. The chain uses TRBV18 and TRBJ1-5; no clear D gene. Germline V gene sequence: CDR1 KGHSH, CDR2 LQKENI. V was cut by 4 bases and J by 9 bases, with 7 bases left in between. This CDR3 contains 11 residues. CDR3 in amino acids: CASSLDGPQHF. CDR3 in DNA: TGTGCCAGCTCACTCGATGGGCCCCAGCATTTT.

This clonotype showed up many times. The chain joins TRBV7-2 to TRBJ2-2, with D hard to call. Germline CDR1 is SGHTA and CDR2 is FQGNSA. This CDR3 is built from 15 residues. Trimming took off 4 bases at V and 6 bases at J, with 15 bases between the two ends. CDR3 region: CASSYGVGRAGELFF. In DNA form, the CDR3 reads TGTGCCAGCAGCTACGGAGTCGGTAGGGCCGGGGAGCTGTTTTTT. The whole variable domain, filled in from reference TRBV7-2 and TRBJ2-2, reads GAGVSQSPSNKVTEKGKDVELRCDPISGHTALYWYRQSLGQGLEFLIYFQGNSAPDKSGLPSDRFSAERTGGSVSTLTIQRTQQEDSAVYLCASSYGVGRAGELFFGEGSRLTVL.

As to this clonotype: The CDR3 ends on some other residue instead of the conserved phenylalanine or tryptophan, so this is likely a read error. The chain employs TRBV5-1 and TRBJ2-7; perhaps TRBD1 as D (6 bases). The length of the CDR3 is 12 residues. CDR1 is SGHRS, CDR2 YFSETQ, per germline. The CDR3 sequence is CASGLQGYEQYL. Written as DNA, the CDR3 is TGCGCCAGCGGCTTACAGGGCTACGAGCAGTACCTC.

This clonotype was found many times. The chain links TRBV7-2 to TRBJ2-1, with unresolved D. Per germline, CDR1 SGHTA and CDR2 FQGNSA. The ends were cut back, 3 bases at V and 10 bases at J, with 16 bases in the middle. The CDR3 is 14 residues long. CDR3 residues: CASSLSATLEEQFF. Here the CDR3 DNA reads TGTGCCAGCAGCTTGTCGGCTACCCTCGAGGAGCAGTTCTTC.

The chain couples TRBV29-1 to TRBJ1-5; no definite D call. With 5 bases removed from V and 1 base from J, the gap between germline ends came to 9 bases. The germline CDR1 and CDR2 sequences are SQVTM and ANQGSEA. The CDR3 covers 13 residues. Written as DNA, the CDR3 is TGCAGCGTTCCACGACAAAGCAATCAGCCCCAGCATTTT. Protein product: CSVPRQSNQPQHF.

With regard to this clonotype: One junction end disagrees with the germline gene, perhaps due to a read error. This chain uses TRBV12-3 or TRBV12-4 with TRBJ1-1, with 8 bases fitting TRBD1. The CDR3 runs to 13 residues. The CDR3 nucleotides read TGTGCCAGCAGCCCCCAGACAGGGGCTATTGCTCTCTTT. Protein product: CASSPQTGAIALF.

The V and J genes are TRBV5-4 and TRBJ1-2; TRBD1 aligns across 8 bases. The ends lost 9 bases at V and 8 bases at J; junction bases unmatched: 12. Germline V gives CDR1 SGHNT, CDR2 YYREEE (reference sequence). There are 13 residues in the CDR3. CDR3 loop: CAIRQGASDGYTF. The DNA of the CDR3 is TGTGCCATTCGGCAGGGGGCATCGGACGGCTACACCTTC.

This sequence joins TRBV2 and TRBJ1-6, with 10 bases fitting TRBD1. J was trimmed by 9 bases and V by 8 bases; bases with no gene match: 4. Germline-derived CDR1 and CDR2 are SNHLY and FYNNEI. The CDR3 totals 13 residues. Here the CDR3 DNA reads TGTGCCAGCCCGGGACAGGGGTCTTCACCCCTCCACTTT. This codes for CASPGQGSSPLHF.

This clonotype was found many times. V and J are TRBV12-3 or TRBV12-4 and TRBJ1-2; 12 nucleotides agree with TRBD1. V lost 5 bases, J lost 8 bases, and 6 bases stayed unmatched. CDR3 length: 14 residues. The CDR3 here is CASSPGQGARGYTF. The CDR3 nucleotides are TGTGCCAGCAGTCCGGGACAGGGGGCGCGGGGCTACACCTTC.

V gene TRBV24-1 combines with J gene TRBJ1-5, with D hard to call. This CDR3 is 10 amino acids long. The germline V gene has CDR1 KGHDR and CDR2 SFDVKD. The germline V and J ends were trimmed by 12 bases and 5 bases, with 7 bases remaining between them. CDR3 nucleotide sequence: TGTGCCGCCGGCGATCAGCCCCAGCATTTT. Translated, it gives CAAGDQPQHF.